One sample yielded the 14 T cell receptor beta chains listed below, sequenced in a study of blood T cells in healthy people across ages. A second PCR of roughly 7 to 11 cycles used a sample-barcoded 5' primer and a J-beta primer mix. TCRdb ran MiXCR on the 5' RACE reads and lists one entry per CDR3 protein. The top ten hold 3% to 4% of the sample, which has about 560,000 distinct CDR3 sequences, roughly a quarter seen once. This sample was shared with a second study, whose subject was T cells of mothers and their children.

The material sequenced was blood. The receptors shown here come from a boy aged 2 to 9 in good health.

This clonotype was seen a handful of times. The chain employs TRBV29-1 and TRBJ2-3; TRBD2 might be the D (7 bases). V was cut by 7 bases and J by 6 bases, with 17 bases left in between. Germline V gives CDR1 SQVTM, CDR2 ANQGSEA. There are 13 residues in the CDR3. The CDR3 is CSARRGAGDTQYF. The CDR3, as DNA: TGCAGCGCCCGTCGGGGGGCAGGGGATACGCAGTATTTT.

This clonotype has only a few counts. The chain recombines TRBV12-3 or TRBV12-4 with TRBJ2-5; D is unresolved. The V end lost 1 base, the J end lost 5 bases, and 11 bases lay between the germline ends. This CDR3 comprises 14 residues. CDR3 residues: CASSLGRSRETQYF. CDR3 sequence (DNA): TGTGCCAGCAGTTTAGGAAGATCCAGGGAGACCCAGTACTTC.

This clonotype appeared a single time. This chain connects TRBV15 to TRBJ2-1; D gene uncertain. Germline CDR1 and CDR2: LNHNV and YYDKDF (reference sequence). The CDR3 is 14 residues long. V was clipped by 1 base and J by 5 bases, with 9 bases between them. In DNA, the CDR3 is TGTGCCACCAGCAGAGCACACGGAGACAATGAGCAGTTCTTC. Protein product: CATSRAHGDNEQFF.

This clonotype showed up just a few times. The chain couples TRBV29-1 to TRBJ2-5; D might be TRBD1 (6 bases). The V end lost 3 bases, the J end lost 3 bases, and 20 bases lay between the germline ends. The germline CDR1 and CDR2 sequences are SQVTM and ANQGSEA. The CDR3 has 16 residues. CDR3 nucleotides: TGCAGCGTTGAGTTCGTGGGGGCGGCGGCGGAAGAGACCCAGTACTTC. It yields the protein CSVEFVGAAAEETQYF. Looking up the rest from reference TRBV29-1 and TRBJ2-5 gives the full variable domain: SAVISQKPSRDICQRGTSLTIQCQVDSQVTMMFWYRQQPGQSLTLIATANQGSEATYESGFVIDKFPISRPNLTFSTLTVSNMSPEDSSIYLCSVEFVGAAAEETQYFGPGTRLLVL.

This clonotype was picked up a small number of times. V is TRBV30 and J is TRBJ1-2, with TRBD1 matching over 8 bases. The CDR3 length is 14 residues. CDR1 is GTSNPN, CDR2 SVGIG, per germline (reference sequence). With 5 bases clipped from V and 2 bases from J, the junction kept 7 bases outside the gene matches. The CDR3 loop reads CAWGTGSGNYGYTF. The CDR3, as DNA: TGTGCCTGGGGGACAGGCAGTGGCAACTATGGCTACACCTTC.

This clonotype appeared a few times. This sequence joins TRBV2 and TRBJ1-1, with 11 bases lining up with TRBD1. After removal of 4 bases from V and 10 bases from J, the junction contained 8 bases not matched to a gene. The CDR3 covers 14 residues. Germline V gives CDR1 SNHLY, CDR2 FYNNEI. Here the CDR3 reads CASSAGTGGEVAFF. The CDR3, as DNA: TGTGCCAGCAGTGCTGGGACAGGGGGGGAGGTAGCTTTCTTT.

The chain recombines TRBV9 with TRBJ2-3, with 11 bases fitting TRBD2. The germline gives CDR1 SGDLS, CDR2 YYNGEE. V was pared by 4 bases and J by 2 bases, with 6 bases of the junction left unmatched. The CDR3 contains 16 residues. This CDR3 reads CASSPGLAEHTDTQYF. In DNA form, the CDR3 reads TGTGCCAGCAGCCCGGGACTAGCGGAACACACAGATACGCAGTATTTT.

This clonotype has only one observation. V gene TRBV2 combines with J gene TRBJ2-7, with TRBD1 matching 7 bases. Losses at the gene ends were 6 bases for V and 5 bases for J; bases not matched to a gene: 4. This CDR3 is built from 12 residues. Germline loops: CDR1 SNHLY, CDR2 FYNNEI. The DNA for the CDR3 is TGTGCCAGCAGCCAACAGGGGAACGAGCAGTACTTC. The encoded protein is CASSQQGNEQYF.

This clonotype was recorded a few times. The CDR3 loop reads CASSFQRGTEEQYF. CDR3 DNA sequence: TGTGCCAGCAGCTTCCAGCGGGGGACCGAAGAGCAGTACTTC. The chain couples TRBV7-2 to TRBJ2-7; 8 nucleotides agree with TRBD2. This CDR3 region has 14 residues. The germline V gene encodes CDR1 SGHTA and CDR2 FQGNSA. The junction had 8 bases not matched to a gene; V was cut back by 3 bases and J by 7 bases. The full variable domain, rest sourced from reference TRBV7-2 and TRBJ2-7, is GAGVSQSPSNKVTEKGKDVELRCDPISGHTALYWYRQSLGQGLEFLIYFQGNSAPDKSGLPSDRFSAERTGGSVSTLTIQRTQQEDSAVYLCASSFQRGTEEQYFGPGTRLTVT.

The chain uses TRBV6-1 and TRBJ1-1; D might be TRBD1 (5 bases). Germline V gene sequence: CDR1 MNHNS, CDR2 SASEGT. The CDR3 contains 16 residues. Trimming removed 6 bases from V and 4 bases from J, with 21 bases in between. The CDR3 nucleotides are TGTGCCAGCAGCCAGCAGGGACTCCACCTCTCCACTGAAGCTTTCTTT. Its protein product is CASSQQGLHLSTEAFF.

V is TRBV12-3 or TRBV12-4 and J is TRBJ2-1, with 10 positions matching TRBD2. This CDR3 has 14 amino acids. With V trimmed by 5 bases and J by 5 bases, 3 bases remained unmatched. The CDR3 protein is CASSTSGTNNEQFF. CDR3 DNA sequence: TGTGCCAGCAGTACTAGCGGGACCAACAATGAGCAGTTCTTC.

This clonotype came up many times. J is TRBJ1-4 and V is TRBV20-1; 7 positions agree with TRBD1. The CDR3 is made up of 13 amino acids. The V segment lost 3 bases and the J segment 7 bases; nucleotides outside the gene matches: 5. Germline values: CDR1 DFQATT, CDR2 SNEGSKA (reference sequence). The CDR3 coding sequence is TGCAGTGCTAGTATCAGGGGGGTTGAAAAACTGTTTTTT. Translation: CSASIRGVEKLFF.

This chain links TRBV7-9 with TRBJ2-4, with D tentatively TRBD1 (7 bases). The ends were cut back, 4 bases at V and 0 bases at J, with 10 bases in the middle. Looked up from germline, CDR1 is SEHNR and CDR2 is FQNEAQ (reference sequence). The CDR3 is 15 amino acids. The CDR3 is CASSSQGGAKNIQYF. The CDR3 region has the DNA TGTGCCAGCAGCTCCCAGGGGGGAGCCAAAAACATTCAGTACTTC.

The chain uses TRBV9 and TRBJ2-5; D possibly matches TRBD1 or TRBD2 (5 bases each). Trimming shortened V by 4 bases and J by 4 bases, and 17 bases separated the two germline ends. The CDR3 has 15 residues. CDR1 SGDLS and CDR2 YYNGEE come from the germline V gene. CDR3 nucleotides: TGTGCCAGCAGCCCGGGGCAAGGTGTCGGAGAGACCCAGTACTTC. Translated: CASSPGQGVGETQYF.